In its sample, the clone carrying this T cell receptor beta chain was seen once. The data are from a study of blood T cell repertoires in COVID-19. Here immunoSEQ multiplex PCR was the method, and the copy in TCRdb shows in-frame clones only, minus some. The table lists 100,000 to 150,000 clones, approximately 87% of them singletons. This CDR3 is 16 amino acids long. Germline CDR1 and CDR2: ENHRY and SYGVKD. With 0 bases clipped from V and 9 bases from J, the junction kept 8 bases outside the gene matches. The sample consisted of peripheral blood. J is TRBJ2-1 and V is TRBV10-3; 10 bases are a match to TRBD2. The receptor comes from a man aged 65 to 79 with active COVID-19. The CDR3 spells CAISESGASGRSEQFF. The CDR3, as DNA: TGTGCCATCAGTGAGTCAGGGGCTAGCGGGAGAAGTGAGCAGTTCTTC.